This T cell receptor beta chain came from a study of regulatory T cells in long-lasting Graves disease. Study-level points and caveats: Persistent disease was associated with favored TRBV28 usage and with favored use of TRBJ1-2 and TRBJ2-5. Investigators studied peripheral blood only, not thyroid tissue.

Germline CDR1 KGHDR, CDR2 SFDVKD. This CDR3 has 13 amino acids. V dropped 5 bases and J dropped 6 bases, with 12 bases sitting between them. Time point indicated: persistent/refractory GD, antithyroid drugs over 5 years with positive TRAb. Preparation of the TCR library used RNA extracted from PBMCs. Arm-PCR of CDR3 regions and iRepertoire HTBI primers were the basis on which TCR beta libraries were built. TCRdb reprocessed the multiplex PCR reads with MiXCR, giving one entry per CDR3 protein. The sample shows roughly 400,000 distinct CDR3 sequences, less than 25% of them seen only once. About this clonotype: What it binds is not known.

Material: peripheral blood mononuclear cells (PBMCs), obtained when the disease was refractory, from a patient treated with antithyroid drugs. The chain has TRBV24-1 and TRBJ1-2; weak D call: TRBD1 (5 bases). This TCR was recovered from a female donor with Graves disease. The CDR3 region has the DNA TGTGCCACCAGTGGCCCCGGGACTCATGGCTACACCTTC. Amino acids: CATSGPGTHGYTF.